Following are 27 T cell receptor beta chains from one sample sequenced in a study of post-analysis software for immune sequencing data. Study results and caveats: In patients, about five TRBV segments were more frequent than in controls, with TRBV5-6, TRBV5-1 and TRBV20-1 among them.

Prepared TCR beta cDNA libraries contained unique molecular identifiers. TCRdb independently ran MiXCR on the PCR reads; one entry per CDR3 protein. Found here are about 260,000 distinct CDR3 sequences, 35% to 45% of them singletons; the top ten hold 4% to 5.5%. Antigens of these TCRs are unknown. The specimen was blood. These TCRs come from a girl aged 5-17 years with multiple sclerosis.

This chain uses TRBV7-9 with TRBJ2-7; TRBD2 is a possible D gene (6 bases). The CDR3 contains 15 residues. In germline, CDR1 is SEHNR, CDR2 FQNEAQ (reference sequence). V was shortened by 3 bases and J by 1 base, with 13 bases between the two germline ends. The CDR3 sequence is CASSFDAGLSYEQYF. The DNA of the CDR3 is TGTGCCAGCAGCTTTGACGCGGGGTTATCCTACGAGCAGTACTTC.

This clonotype was picked up many times. The CDR3 sequence: CSAWVAGANNEQFF. Written as DNA, the CDR3 is TGCAGTGCCTGGGTAGCGGGGGCGAACAATGAGCAGTTCTTC. The rearrangement links TRBV20-1 to TRBJ2-1; 9 bases fit TRBD2. From germline, CDR1 is DFQATT and CDR2 SNEGSKA (reference sequence). The trim removed 6 bases at V and 5 bases at J, leaving 8 bases unmatched. The CDR3 runs 14 residues.

This clonotype has ten or more counts. The rearrangement links TRBV6-5 to TRBJ2-1; D gene uncertain. V lost 6 bases, J lost 8 bases, and 11 bases lay in between. CDR1 MNHEY and CDR2 SVGAGI come from the germline V gene. The CDR3 totals 12 residues. As DNA, the CDR3 is TGTGCCAGCAGGAAAGATGCCGATGAGCAGTTCTTC. Its translation: CASRKDADEQFF.

This clonotype was seen ten or more times. The V gene is TRBV28, the J gene TRBJ1-1; D gene uncertain. The CDR3 spans 14 residues. V lost 3 bases and J lost 0, with 8 bases in between. CDR1 MDHEN and CDR2 SYDVKM come from the germline V gene. The CDR3 here is CASSFRRLNTEAFF. The CDR3 DNA reads TGTGCCAGCAGTTTTCGCAGGTTGAACACTGAAGCTTTCTTT.

CDR3 sequence (DNA): TGCAGCGTTTCTATATCGGGGGGCTCCTACAATGAGCAGTTCTTC. Its protein is CSVSISGGSYNEQFF. The V gene is TRBV29-1, the J gene TRBJ2-1, with TRBD2 matching 7 bases. V was pared by 5 bases and J by 0 bases, with 7 bases of the junction left unmatched. The CDR3 covers 15 residues. Germline assignment: CDR1 SQVTM and CDR2 ANQGSEA.

In this sample, this clonotype turned up a few times. This sequence joins TRBV20-1 and TRBJ2-1; D possibly corresponds to TRBD2 (6 bases). CDR3 length: 12 amino acids. CDR1 is DFQATT and CDR2 is SNEGSKA in the germline V gene (reference sequence). The CDR3 loop reads CRARTNLNEQFF. For the CDR3, the DNA is TGCAGGGCCCGGACTAATCTCAATGAGCAGTTCTTC.

This sequence joins TRBV20-1 and TRBJ2-3; possible D gene TRBD1, 6 bases. CDR1 is DFQATT and CDR2 is SNEGSKA in the germline V gene (reference sequence). V was trimmed by 0 bases and J by 2 bases, leaving 12 bases between them. The CDR3 length is 15 residues. The chain's CDR3 is CSARDMNRVTDTQYF. As DNA, the CDR3 is TGCAGTGCTAGAGATATGAACAGGGTCACAGATACGCAGTATTTT.

This clonotype has a handful of counts. The chain couples TRBV28 to TRBJ1-5, with TRBD1 matching over 10 bases. This CDR3 is 19 amino acids long. The germline V gene has CDR1 MDHEN and CDR2 SYDVKM. V trimming: 5 bases; J trimming: 0 bases; junction bases outside the gene matches: 13. The CDR3 here is CASSLYRDRGYYSNQPQHF. In DNA, the CDR3 is TGTGCCAGCAGTCTCTACCGGGACAGGGGATACTATAGCAATCAGCCCCAGCATTTT.

In the case of this clonotype: A much larger clone lies a single base off, so this may be a read error. The chain is built from TRBV20-1 and TRBJ2-3; 7 bases are shared with TRBD2. From germline, CDR1 is DFQATT and CDR2 SNEGSKA (reference sequence). The CDR3 is 15 amino acids. CDR3 in DNA: TGCAGTGCTACCAAGACTAGCCAGCCCCCAGATACGCGGTATTTT. Translated: CSATKTSQPPDTRYF.

Only a few counts were recorded for this clonotype. V usage is TRBV19 and J usage is TRBJ1-5, with a weak D call TRBD1 (6 bases). CDR1 is LNHDA, CDR2 SQIVND, per germline (reference sequence). The CDR3 length is 14 residues. V was cut by 3 bases and J by 6 bases, with 12 bases left in between. CDR3 nucleotides: TGTGCCAGTAGTATTGACCAGGGGAGTCAGCCCCAGCATTTT. Protein: CASSIDQGSQPQHF.

The chain combines TRBV3-1 with TRBJ1-1; D gene uncertain. The CDR3 has 15 amino acids. Per the germline V gene, CDR1 is LGHDT and CDR2 is YNNKEL (reference sequence). Trimming cost V 4 bases and J 4 bases, with 16 bases left between them. CDR3 coding DNA: TGTGCCAGCAGCCCCAAGATACCTGGAGGCACTGAAGCTTTCTTT. Translated, it gives CASSPKIPGGTEAFF.

This clonotype has ten or more counts. The chain is built from TRBV7-9 and TRBJ2-4; D unresolved. The V end lost 8 bases, the J end lost 1 base, and 9 bases lay between the germline ends. The CDR3 has 13 amino acids. Germline lookup yields CDR1 SEHNR and CDR2 FQNEAQ (reference sequence). The DNA of the CDR3 is TGTGCCAGCCTGTGGAGCGCCAAAAACATTCAGTACTTC. Its translation: CASLWSAKNIQYF.

In regard to this clonotype: This may stem from a read error, because a much larger clone lies one nucleotide away. The rearrangement uses TRBV7-9 and TRBJ2-3; TRBD1 or TRBD2 may be the D gene (6 bases each). The V end lost 4 bases, the J end lost 8 bases, and 22 bases lay between the germline ends. The CDR3 extends over 16 amino acids. In germline, CDR1 is SEHNR, CDR2 FQNEAQ (reference sequence). CDR3 sequence reads: CASSSGAVLTEGTQYF. DNA for the CDR3: TGTGCCAGCAGCTCGGGGGCTGTGTTAACTGAGGGTACGCAGTATTTT.

The genes are TRBV20-1 and TRBJ2-5; D is possibly TRBD2 (6 bases). V was cut by 6 bases and J by 4 bases, with 21 bases left in between. This CDR3 is built from 15 residues. Germline V gives CDR1 DFQATT, CDR2 SNEGSKA (reference sequence). CDR3 sequence: CSALHILRGGETQYF. CDR3 nucleotide sequence: TGCAGTGCACTTCATATCCTGCGGGGAGGAGAGACCCAGTACTTC.

Worth noting for this clonotype: Possible read error: a much larger clone is one base away. In nucleotides, the CDR3 is TGCGCCAGCAGCAGGACAGGGGCCAATCGGCCCCAGCATTTT. Protein product: CASSRTGANRPQHF. The V gene is TRBV4-1, the J gene TRBJ1-5; 9 bases are shared with TRBD1. The CDR3 has 14 amino acids. Germline V gene lookup returns CDR1 MGHRA and CDR2 YSYEKL.

This clonotype was detected a few times. The chain uses TRBV3-1 and TRBJ1-4, with D perhaps TRBD1 (5 bases). This CDR3 region has 13 residues. Germline V gives CDR1 LGHDT, CDR2 YNNKEL (reference sequence). V lost 3 bases to trimming and J lost 8 bases, with 10 bases between them. CDR3 bases: TGTGCCAGCAGCCAGATGGAGGGGGAAAAACTGTTTTTT. Encoded protein: CASSQMEGEKLFF.

This clonotype was counted between two and nine times. A much larger clone differs by one base, so this may be a read error. The chain uses TRBV5-6 and TRBJ2-3, with 13 bases matching TRBD2. V dropped 4 bases and J dropped 3; count of bases not matched to a gene: 5. Germline CDR1 and CDR2: SGHDT and YYEEEE. The CDR3 sequence is 16 residues long. CDR3 nucleotides: TGTGCCAGCAGCGACAGGACTAGCGGGGGAACAGATACGCAGTATTTT. It is translated as CASSDRTSGGTDTQYF.

A note on this clonotype: This could be a read error, since a much larger clone is one nucleotide away. J is TRBJ2-7 and V is TRBV27; possible D gene TRBD1, 6 bases. V was trimmed by 10 bases and J by 1 base, leaving 29 bases between them. CDR3 length: 18 residues. Looked up from germline, CDR1 is MNHEY and CDR2 is SMNVEV (reference sequence). The CDR3: CANLTNRELEMGSYEQYF. CDR3 in DNA: TGTGCCAACTTAACAAACAGGGAGCTCGAGATGGGGTCCTACGAGCAGTACTTC.

The rearrangement links TRBV29-1 to TRBJ1-2; maybe TRBD1 (6 bases). The CDR3 loop spans 16 amino acids. Trimming pared 2 bases from V and 2 bases from J, leaving 18 bases between. The V gene's germline CDR1 is SQVTM and CDR2 ANQGSEA. This chain's CDR3 is CSVETHYRVQNYGYTF. In DNA form, the CDR3 reads TGCAGCGTTGAAACACATTACAGGGTCCAAAACTATGGCTACACCTTC.

This clonotype was picked up many times. The rearrangement links TRBV6-4 to TRBJ2-1; 13 bases align to TRBD2. CDR1 is MRHNA and CDR2 is SNTAGT in the germline V gene. The CDR3 consists of 15 residues. The J segment lost 9 bases and the V segment lost 6 bases, leaving 8 bases of the junction unmatched. Written as DNA, the CDR3 is TGTGCCAGCAGGGAACTAGCGGGAGGGCCGGTTGAGCAGTTCTTC. It translates to CASRELAGGPVEQFF.

This clonotype has a handful of counts. The CDR3 protein is CASSLYLGTNTEAFF. DNA of the CDR3: TGTGCCAGCAGTTTATACCTTGGTACGAACACTGAAGCTTTCTTT. This chain links TRBV6-6 with TRBJ1-1; D gene unclear. V was pared by 4 bases and J by 1 base, with 13 bases between. The CDR3 is 15 residues long. The germline V gene has CDR1 MNHNY and CDR2 SVGAGI (reference sequence).

This clonotype was seen at least ten times. The chain recombines TRBV20-1 with TRBJ1-1, with D tentatively TRBD1 (6 bases). This CDR3 has 15 amino acids. V was clipped by 0 bases and J by 1 base, with 12 bases between them. CDR1 is DFQATT and CDR2 is SNEGSKA in the germline V gene (reference sequence). As DNA, the CDR3 is TGCAGTGCTAGAGAGAGGGGGACTACGAACACTGAAGCTTTCTTT. It translates to CSARERGTTNTEAFF.

The V gene is TRBV12-3 or TRBV12-4, the J gene TRBJ1-6, with TRBD1 identical over 10 bases. The CDR3 runs 15 residues. Trimming at V came to 6 bases and at J to 10 bases, leaving 9 bases not matched to a gene. CDR3 protein: CASSPGQGVRSPLHF. CDR3 bases: TGTGCCAGCAGCCCTGGACAGGGGGTTCGATCACCCCTCCACTTT.

This clonotype is a singleton in its sample. This chain joins TRBV10-2 and TRBJ2-7; 10 bases match TRBD2. There are 14 residues in the CDR3. Germline V gives CDR1 WSHSY, CDR2 SAAADI. Trimming removed 6 bases from V and 4 bases from J; junction bases left unmatched: 6. Written as DNA, the CDR3 is TGCGCCAGCAGATCTAGCGGGAGTGCTTACGAGCAGTACTTC. Its translation is CASRSSGSAYEQYF.

This clonotype was seen ten or more times. V and J are TRBV2 and TRBJ1-5; weak D call: TRBD1 (5 bases). Per the germline V gene, CDR1 is SNHLY and CDR2 is FYNNEI. CDR3 length: 13 residues. Trimming removed 7 bases at V and 7 bases at J, with 14 bases between. The CDR3, as DNA: TGTGCCAGCACCCTGTGGGGGGACCAGCCCCAGCATTTT. As protein: CASTLWGDQPQHF.

Of note for this clonotype: A much bigger clone sits one base away, suggesting this may be a read error. The chain recombines TRBV9 with TRBJ2-3; 10 bases map to TRBD1. Germline V gene lookup returns CDR1 SGDLS and CDR2 YYNGEE. The CDR3 has 16 residues. The CDR3 region has the DNA TGTACCAGCAGCGTGCGGGGACAGGGGTTAACAGATACGCAGTATTTT. This encodes CTSSVRGQGLTDTQYF.

The J gene is TRBJ2-2, the V gene TRBV4-2; the D is unclear. Trimming took off 0 bases at V and 1 base at J, with 3 bases between the two ends. The CDR3 length is 14 residues. Germline V lookup: CDR1 LGHNA, CDR2 YNFKEQ. The CDR3 DNA follows: TGTGCCAGCAGCCAAGATGGGAACACCGGGGAGCTGTTTTTT. This gives the protein CASSQDGNTGELFF.